This T cell receptor (beta chain) was retrieved from a study of T cells in Graves' hyperthyroidism and ophthalmopathy. Findings and limits, study-wide: Blood also carried most thyroid clonotypes expanded above 0.001.

This clonotype occurred a few times. The antigen is undetermined. The source material, RNA transcripts, was used to amplify TCR beta CDR3 regions. The primer set for the first-round RT-PCR of the TCR CDR3 was HTBI. TCRdb recomputed calls from the multiplex PCR reads with MiXCR, one row per CDR3 protein. Of roughly 530,000 distinct CDR3 sequences in the sample, 17% were seen once. The study excluded patients with uncontrolled infection, other autoimmune disease, pregnancy or lactation. The authors obtained PBMCs from over 7.5 ml of fresh peripheral blood. The CDR3 length is 17 residues. Trimming removed 0 bases from V and 2 bases from J, with 11 bases in between. The germline V gene has CDR1 SEHNR and CDR2 FQNEAQ (reference sequence).

The sequencing sample was made of blood. This TCR came from a woman aged 18 to 35 with Graves' ophthalmopathy. The chain links TRBV7-9 to TRBJ2-6; perhaps TRBD1 as D (5 bases). The DNA of the CDR3 is TGTGCCAGCAGCTTAGCTATGGGCAGGGCTGGGGCCAACGTCCTGACTTTC. Residues: CASSLAMGRAGANVLTF. The full variable domain, completed using reference TRBV7-9 and TRBJ2-6, is DTGVSQNPRHKITKRGQNVTFRCDPISEHNRLYWYRQTLGQGPEFLTYFQNEAQLEKSRLLSDRFSAERPKGSFSTLEIQRTEQGDSAMYLCASSLAMGRAGANVLTFGAGSRLTVL.